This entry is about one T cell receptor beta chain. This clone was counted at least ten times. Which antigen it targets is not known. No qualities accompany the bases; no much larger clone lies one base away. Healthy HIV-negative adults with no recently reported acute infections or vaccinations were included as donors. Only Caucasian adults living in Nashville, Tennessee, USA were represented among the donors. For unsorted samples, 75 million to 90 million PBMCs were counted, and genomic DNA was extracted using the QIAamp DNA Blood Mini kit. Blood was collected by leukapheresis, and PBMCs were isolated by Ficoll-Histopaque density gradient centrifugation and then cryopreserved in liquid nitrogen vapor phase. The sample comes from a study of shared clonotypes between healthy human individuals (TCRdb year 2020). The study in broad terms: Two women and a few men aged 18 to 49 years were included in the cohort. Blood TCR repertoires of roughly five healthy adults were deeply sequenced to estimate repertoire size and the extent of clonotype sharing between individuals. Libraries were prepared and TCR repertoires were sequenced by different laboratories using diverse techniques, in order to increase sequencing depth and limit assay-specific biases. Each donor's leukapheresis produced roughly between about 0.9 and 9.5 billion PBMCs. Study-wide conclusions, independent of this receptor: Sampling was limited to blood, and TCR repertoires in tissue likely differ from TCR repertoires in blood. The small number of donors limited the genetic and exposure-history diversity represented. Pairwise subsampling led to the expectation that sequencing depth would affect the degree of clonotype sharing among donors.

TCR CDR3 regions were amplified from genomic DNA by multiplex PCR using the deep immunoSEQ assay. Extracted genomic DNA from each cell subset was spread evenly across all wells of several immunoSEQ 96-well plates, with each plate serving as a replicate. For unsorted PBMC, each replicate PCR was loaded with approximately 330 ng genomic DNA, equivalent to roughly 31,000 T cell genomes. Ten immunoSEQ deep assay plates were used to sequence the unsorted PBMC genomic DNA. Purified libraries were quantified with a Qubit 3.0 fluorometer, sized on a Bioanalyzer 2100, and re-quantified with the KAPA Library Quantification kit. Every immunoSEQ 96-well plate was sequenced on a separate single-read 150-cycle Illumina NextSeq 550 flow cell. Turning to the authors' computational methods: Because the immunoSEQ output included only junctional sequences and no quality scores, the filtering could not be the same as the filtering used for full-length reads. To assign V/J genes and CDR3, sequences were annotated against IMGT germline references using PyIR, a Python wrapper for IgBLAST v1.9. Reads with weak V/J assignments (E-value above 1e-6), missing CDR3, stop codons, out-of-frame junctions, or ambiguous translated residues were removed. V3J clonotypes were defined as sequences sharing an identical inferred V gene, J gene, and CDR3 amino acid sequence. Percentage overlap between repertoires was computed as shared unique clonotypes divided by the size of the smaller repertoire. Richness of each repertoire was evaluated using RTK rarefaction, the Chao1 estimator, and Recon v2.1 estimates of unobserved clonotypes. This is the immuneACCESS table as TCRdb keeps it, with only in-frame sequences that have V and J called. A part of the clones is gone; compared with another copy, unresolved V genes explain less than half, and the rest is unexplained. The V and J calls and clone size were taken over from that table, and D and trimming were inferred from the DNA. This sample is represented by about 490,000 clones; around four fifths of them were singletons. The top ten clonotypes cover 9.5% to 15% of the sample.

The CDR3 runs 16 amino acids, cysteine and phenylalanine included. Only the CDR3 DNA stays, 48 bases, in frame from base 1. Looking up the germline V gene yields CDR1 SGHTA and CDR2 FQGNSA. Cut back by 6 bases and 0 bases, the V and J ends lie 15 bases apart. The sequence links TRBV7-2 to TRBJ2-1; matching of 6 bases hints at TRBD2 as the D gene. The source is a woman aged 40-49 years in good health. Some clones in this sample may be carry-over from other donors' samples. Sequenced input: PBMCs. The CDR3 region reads CASSTRAGSSYNEQFF. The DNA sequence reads TGTGCCAGCAGTACTAGGGCGGGGAGCTCCTACAATGAGCAGTTCTTC.